A single sample is the source of the 21 T cell receptor beta chains below, sequenced in a study of T cell responses to AZD1222 COVID-19 vaccine. Clones were sequenced by immunoSEQ multiplex PCR, and TCRdb holds only the in-frame ones, with some missing. The data hold about 150,000 clones, with about 90% observed a single time. The starting material was peripheral blood, obtained 28 days after the second AZD1222 dose. These receptors were obtained from an adult who received the AZD1222 COVID-19 vaccine.

The rearrangement joins TRBV7-2 to TRBJ1-5, with unresolved D. The CDR3 has 15 amino acids. Germline CDR1 SGHTA, CDR2 FQGNSA. V gave up 5 bases and J gave up 5 bases, with 16 bases separating them. The CDR3 protein is CASSHEGRAYQPQHF. The CDR3 DNA reads as TGTGCCAGCAGCCACGAAGGCAGAGCATATCAGCCCCAGCATTTT.

This clone is a singleton in its sample. This chain links TRBV6-5 with TRBJ1-5; the D gene is possibly TRBD1 (6 bases). Germline loops: CDR1 MNHEY, CDR2 SVGAGI. This CDR3 region has 15 residues. Trimming removed 4 bases from V and 0 bases from J, with 10 bases in between. CDR3 protein: CASSFRQDSNQPQHF. Written as DNA, the CDR3 is TGTGCCAGCAGTTTTCGACAGGATAGCAATCAGCCCCAGCATTTT.

The V gene is TRBV7-3, the J gene TRBJ2-3; TRBD2 agrees at 11 bases. The J segment lost 4 bases and the V segment lost 5 bases, leaving 5 bases of the junction unmatched. The CDR3 consists of 15 residues. Germline lookup yields CDR1 SGHTA and CDR2 FQGTGA. The DNA of the CDR3 is TGTGCCAGCAGCACCGGGACTAGCGGATCAGATACGCAGTATTTT. Its translation is CASSTGTSGSDTQYF.

The chain uses TRBV21-1 and TRBJ2-1; TRBD2 was called by the table and not checked on the DNA. TRBV21-1 is flagged as a pseudogene. The CDR3 loop spans 14 amino acids. The CDR3 sequence: CASSGLIGMNEQFF. Written as DNA, the CDR3 is TGTGCCAGCTCTGGACTTATCGGTATGAATGAGCAGTTCTTC.

This sequence joins TRBV30 and TRBJ1-2, with D hard to call. Germline lookup yields CDR1 GTSNPN and CDR2 SVGIG (reference sequence). The CDR3 has 14 residues. The germline V and J ends were trimmed by 5 bases and 1 base, with 14 bases remaining between them. The CDR3 loop reads CAWLTPGVNYGYTF. The CDR3, as DNA: TGTGCCTGGCTGACCCCAGGAGTTAACTATGGCTACACCTTC.

V is TRBV19 and J is TRBJ1-5, with D hard to call. The V and J ends lost 5 bases and 9 bases respectively, with 8 bases between them. Germline-derived CDR1 and CDR2 are LNHDA and SQIVND (reference sequence). The CDR3 is 11 residues long. The CDR3 protein is CASSDRGPQHF. As DNA, the CDR3 is TGTGCCAGTAGTGACCGGGGGCCCCAGCATTTT.

The CDR3 spells CATSLGQATQYF. DNA for the CDR3: TGTGCCACCAGTCTGGGACAGGCAACGCAGTATTTT. The chain recombines TRBV24-1 with TRBJ2-3, with 8 bases aligning to TRBD1. J lost 9 bases, V lost 6 bases, and 4 bases had no gene match. The CDR3 spans 12 residues. Germline V gene sequence: CDR1 KGHDR, CDR2 SFDVKD.

About this clone: The junction and the germline gene differ at one end; a read error may be behind it. The chain couples TRBV11-2 to TRBJ2-3; TRBD2 agrees at 9 bases. The CDR3 sequence is 15 residues long. Per the germline V gene, CDR1 is SGHAT and CDR2 is FQNNGV. CDR3 nucleotides: TGTGCCAGCCGCTTAGCGGGAGCCGGGATAGATACGCAGTATTTT. Residues: CASRLAGAGIDTQYF.

The chain couples TRBV28 to TRBJ1-6, with D perhaps matching TRBD1 (6 bases). The CDR3 loop spans 16 amino acids. Germline loops: CDR1 MDHEN, CDR2 SYDVKM. Trimming took 6 bases from V and 0 from J, leaving 12 bases between them. CDR3 sequence (DNA): TGTGCCAGCAGCCCAAGGGGGAGCTCCTATAATTCACCCCTCCACTTT. It is translated as CASSPRGSSYNSPLHF.

The chain couples TRBV28 to TRBJ2-1; the D call may be TRBD1 or TRBD2 (5 bases each). Trimming took off 7 bases at V and 4 bases at J, with 17 bases between the two ends. The CDR3 extends over 15 amino acids. Germline V lookup: CDR1 MDHEN, CDR2 SYDVKM. The CDR3 spells CASTHRWDRYNEQFF. Written as DNA, the CDR3 is TGTGCCAGCACCCACCGGTGGGACCGATACAATGAGCAGTTCTTC.

The chain recombines TRBV5-1 with TRBJ1-4, with 7 bases identical to TRBD1. The CDR3 is made up of 17 amino acids. Germline V gene lookup returns CDR1 SGHRS and CDR2 YFSETQ. The V gene end was trimmed by 0 bases and the J gene end by 7 bases; junction bases not matched to a gene: 12. CDR3 sequence reads: CASSLVPRQGRGEKLFF. The CDR3 DNA reads as TGCGCCAGCAGCTTGGTACCCCGACAGGGTCGAGGTGAAAAACTGTTTTTT.

The chain combines TRBV19 with TRBJ1-1; possibly TRBD1 for D (5 bases). Germline CDR1 LNHDA, CDR2 SQIVND (reference sequence). This CDR3 has 13 residues. The ends were cut back, 11 bases at V and 4 bases at J, with 17 bases in the middle. The CDR3 sequence: CAGSTQRGTEAFF. The CDR3 bases are TGTGCCGGTTCTACACAGAGGGGCACTGAAGCTTTCTTT.

V usage is TRBV19 and J usage is TRBJ2-1; 13 bases are a match to TRBD2. This CDR3 contains 16 residues. Germline assignment: CDR1 LNHDA and CDR2 SQIVND (reference sequence). The V and J ends lost 4 bases and 9 bases, in that order; junction bases with no gene match: 9. The CDR3 reads CASSKGGTSGKVEQFF. In DNA, the CDR3 is TGTGCCAGTAGTAAGGGCGGGACTAGCGGGAAAGTTGAGCAGTTCTTC.

The chain has TRBV29-1 and TRBJ2-7; TRBD1 matches at 7 bases. Per germline, CDR1 SQVTM and CDR2 ANQGSEA. This CDR3 is 12 amino acids long. Unmatched junction bases numbered 6, after V lost 4 bases and J lost 6 bases. The CDR3: CSVGPGGREQYF. The CDR3 nucleotides are TGCAGCGTTGGGCCAGGGGGTCGCGAGCAGTACTTC.

The J gene is TRBJ1-4, the V gene TRBV6-5, with unresolved D. With 2 bases removed from V and 5 bases from J, the gap between germline ends came to 9 bases. The CDR3 loop spans 14 amino acids. Germline CDR1 and CDR2: MNHEY and SVGAGI. DNA of the CDR3: TGTGCCAGCAGTTACCGTGGGGAGAATGAAAAACTGTTTTTT. Protein: CASSYRGENEKLFF.

This clone showed up just once. The chain recombines TRBV4-3 with TRBJ2-1; 10 bases align to TRBD2. The CDR3 extends over 15 amino acids. Per germline, CDR1 LGHNA and CDR2 YSLEER. After removal of 3 bases from V and 4 bases from J, the junction contained 3 bases not matched to a gene. This CDR3 is CASSHGLAEYNEQFF. CDR3 DNA: TGCGCCAGCAGCCACGGACTAGCGGAGTACAATGAGCAGTTCTTC.

This chain connects TRBV4-2 to TRBJ1-1; possibly TRBD1 for D (5 bases). The CDR3 length is 15 residues. Germline CDR1 is LGHNA and CDR2 is YNFKEQ. Trimming stripped 3 bases from V and 0 bases from J, with 11 bases between. The CDR3 bases are TGTGCCAGCAGCCATCTGGCAGGGATGAACACTGAAGCTTTCTTT. This encodes CASSHLAGMNTEAFF.

The V gene is TRBV18, the J gene TRBJ2-3; D is possibly TRBD1 or TRBD2 (5 bases each). Trimming left V 6 bases short and J 0 bases short, with 19 bases between. The CDR3 has 17 residues. Germline lookup yields CDR1 KGHSH and CDR2 LQKENI. The CDR3 coding sequence is TGTGCCAGCTCGATTGCACCCGGGACCTTTAGCACAGATACGCAGTATTTT. Translated: CASSIAPGTFSTDTQYF.

This clone has just one count. This chain connects TRBV14 to TRBJ2-1; 8 bases agree with TRBD1. The ends lost 1 base at V and 10 bases at J; junction bases unmatched: 3. CDR3 length: 13 amino acids. Germline CDR1 is SGHDN and CDR2 is FVKESK. The DNA of the CDR3 is TGTGCCAGCAGCCAAGCGACAGGGGACGAGCAGTTCTTC. Its protein is CASSQATGDEQFF. The whole variable domain, remainder taken from reference TRBV14 and TRBJ2-1, is EAGVTQFPSHSVIEKGQTVTLRCDPISGHDNLYWYRRVMGKEIKFLLHFVKESKQDESGMPNNRFLAERTGGTYSTLKVQPAELEDSGVYFCASSQATGDEQFFGPGTRLTVL.

The chain recombines TRBV4-3 with TRBJ1-5; D call uncertain. Trimming removed 0 bases from V and 12 bases from J, with 12 bases in between. CDR1 is LGHNA and CDR2 is YSLEER in the germline V gene. CDR3 length: 13 residues. The CDR3 sequence: CASSQDRYRDQHF. The CDR3 DNA is TGCGCCAGCAGCCAAGATCGATATCGGGACCAGCATTTT.

The chain uses TRBV6-2 or TRBV6-3 and TRBJ1-5; 12 nucleotides match TRBD1. Trimming cost V 3 bases and J 4 bases; bases outside gene matches: 4. The CDR3 runs to 16 residues. Germline CDR1 reads MNHEY; CDR2 reads SVGEGT. The CDR3 DNA is TGTGCCAGCAGTTATAGGGGACAGGGGGCGAATCAGCCCCAGCATTTT. Translating gives CASSYRGQGANQPQHF.